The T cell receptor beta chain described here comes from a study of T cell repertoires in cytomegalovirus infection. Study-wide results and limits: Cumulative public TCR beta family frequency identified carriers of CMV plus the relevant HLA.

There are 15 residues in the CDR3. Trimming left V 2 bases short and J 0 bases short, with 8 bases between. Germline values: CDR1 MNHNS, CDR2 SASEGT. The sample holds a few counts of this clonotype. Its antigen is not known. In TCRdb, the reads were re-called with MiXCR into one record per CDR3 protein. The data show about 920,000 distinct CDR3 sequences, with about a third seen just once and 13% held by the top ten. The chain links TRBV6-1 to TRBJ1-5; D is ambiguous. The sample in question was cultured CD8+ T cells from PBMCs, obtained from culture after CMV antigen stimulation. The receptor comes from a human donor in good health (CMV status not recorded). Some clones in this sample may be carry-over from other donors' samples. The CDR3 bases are TGTGCCAGCAGTGAATGGTTTACTAGCAATCAGCCCCAGCATTTT. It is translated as CASSEWFTSNQPQHF.